This T cell receptor (beta chain) was sequenced in a study of early T cells in non-severe SARS-CoV-2 infection. TCRdb reanalysed the 5' RACE reads using MiXCR and keeps one entry per CDR3 protein. The table records 60,000 or so distinct CDR3 sequences, 11% of them present only once. This clonotype was detected only a few times. The CDR3 sequence is 12 residues long. The germline V gene has CDR1 SEHNR and CDR2 FQNEAQ (reference sequence). Trimming left V 6 bases short and J 7 bases short, with 10 bases between. V and J are TRBV7-9 and TRBJ1-5; D remains unclear. Sequencing was carried out using whole blood. This receptor was taken from an adult who was a healthcare worker with PCR-confirmed SARS-CoV-2 infection or an uninfected control (not recorded which). Written as DNA, the CDR3 is TGTGCCAGCAGTTTACCCGACCAGCCCCAGCATTTT. This encodes CASSLPDQPQHF.